This is a list of T cell receptor beta chains from one sample in a study of T cells in Graves' hyperthyroidism and ophthalmopathy. TCRdb re-called the multiplex PCR reads with MiXCR, one entry per CDR3 protein. The sample yields hundreds of thousands of distinct CDR3 sequences, around 15% seen once. The sequenced material came from blood. The origin of the receptors is a middle-aged woman with Graves' hyperthyroidism. Both conserved end residues are part of each CDR3. A D gene is named only where the DNA matches it firmly. The size of a clone is reported for some rows only, either as once, few or many, or as a class for expanded clones.

J | D | size | V | DNA | CDR3
TRBJ2-7 | TRBD1 | once | TRBV28 | TGTGCCAGCAGTTCCCCCGGGACAGGGCTCGAGCAGTACTTC | CASSSPGTGLEQYF
TRBJ2-7 | TRBD2 | - | TRBV7-9 | TGTGCCAGCAGCTCTAGCGGGAGTGGCGAGCAGTACTTC | CASSSSGSGEQYF
TRBJ1-1 | - | - | TRBV19 | TGTGCCAGTACCTCGGACTTACTGAACACTGAAGCTTTCTTT | CASTSDLLNTEAFF
TRBJ2-5 | TRBD2 | many | TRBV20-1 | TGCAGTGCAGCCGGGACTAGCGGGAGGGTAAAAGAGACCCAGTACTTC | CSAAGTSGRVKETQYF
TRBJ1-1 | - | many | TRBV20-1 | TGCAGTGCTAGCCCACAGGGACCGAACACTGAAGCTTTCTTT | CSASPQGPNTEAFF
TRBJ1-1 | - | - | TRBV7-9 | TGTGCCAGCAGCTCAAGTGGGTTCGCTGAAGCTTTCTTT | CASSSSGFAEAFF
TRBJ2-1 | TRBD2 | - | TRBV5-1 | TGCGCCAGCAGAGACGAGGGAGGGGATAGCGAGCAGTTCTTC | CASRDEGGDSEQFF
TRBJ2-1 | TRBD2 | many | TRBV27 | TGTGCCAGCAGTTACCCTGGACTAGCGGGCAATGAGCAGTTCTTC | CASSYPGLAGNEQFF
TRBJ2-4 | - | few | TRBV12-3/TRBV12-4 | TGTGCCAGCAGACAGTTAGCCAAAAACATTCAGTACTTC | CASRQLAKNIQYF
TRBJ2-7 | TRBD1 | many | TRBV28 | TGTGCCACCAGGACAGGGGGCATCTCCTACGAGCAGTACTTC | CATRTGGISYEQYF
TRBJ2-1 | TRBD1 | many | TRBV11-2 | TGTGCCAGCAGCCTAGTAGGGCCGGGACAGGGGGCCAATGAGCAGTTCTTC | CASSLVGPGQGANEQFF
TRBJ2-1 | - | many | TRBV10-3 | TGTGCCATCAGTGCCAGGGACAATGAGCAGTTCTTC | CAISARDNEQFF
TRBJ2-1 | - | many | TRBV7-2 | TGTGCCAGCAGCTTAGGGGCAGGCAACTACAATGAGCAGTTCTTC | CASSLGAGNYNEQFF
TRBJ2-2 | - | few | TRBV7-8 | TGTGCCAGCAGCTTAGCGGGGACTAACACCGGGGAGCTGTTTTTT | CASSLAGTNTGELFF
TRBJ1-2 | TRBD1 | many | TRBV2 | TGTGCCAGCAGCGCAGGGGGCGGGAAGTATGGCTACACCTTC | CASSAGGGKYGYTF
TRBJ1-1 | - | few | TRBV5-8 | TGTGCCAGCAGCTCGGCCGGGACTCTGAACACTGAAGCTTTCTTT | CASSSAGTLNTEAFF
TRBJ2-7 | - | many | TRBV7-8 | TGTGCCAGCAGCTTAACCAGAACCGAGCAGTACTTC | CASSLTRTEQYF
TRBJ2-5 | - | few | TRBV28 | TGTGCCAGCACAGGGGACGGAGAGACCCAGTACTTC | CASTGDGETQYF
TRBJ2-1 | TRBD2 | many | TRBV28 | TGTGCCAGCAGCTTACTAGCGGGATATGGCAATGAGCAGTTCTTC | CASSLLAGYGNEQFF
TRBJ2-3 | TRBD2 | few | TRBV27 | TGTGCCAGCAGTTTAAAAGGCGGGAGGGCTTTGGGGACGCAGTATTTT | CASSLKGGRALGTQYF
TRBJ1-2 | - | - | TRBV20-1 | TGCAGTGCTAGAGTTGTACAGATACCAACTAGTGGCTACACCTTC | CSARVVQIPTSGYTF